Included here is one TCR beta chain sequence, with context. Its cognate antigen is unknown. The data were taken from a study of PD-1 blockade in classical Hodgkin lymphoma. Study results and caveats: Possibly reflecting disease activity or prior therapy, repertoire differences have causes that remain undefined.

Each of the patients experienced relapse following autologous stem cell transplantation, and their brentuximab vedotin exposure differed. Sequencing was performed with immunoSEQ multiplex PCR; in TCRdb, only in-frame clones are kept and a portion is missing. The table has some 65,000 clones, 71% seen once. The V segment lost 0 bases and the J segment 4 bases; nucleotides outside the gene matches: 6. The CDR3 has 16 residues. Germline CDR1 SGHRS, CDR2 YFSETQ. The chain links TRBV5-1 to TRBJ2-5; 10 bases map to TRBD1. The input for sequencing was peripheral blood mononuclear cells (PBMCs), taken before the second cycle of nivolumab. This receptor was taken from a human donor with classical Hodgkin lymphoma. Here the CDR3 reads CASSLAGQGGLETQYF. For the CDR3, the DNA is TGCGCCAGCAGCTTGGCTGGACAGGGGGGTTTAGAGACCCAGTACTTC.